This entry lists 11 T cell receptor beta chains sequenced from one sample in a study of blood T cells in healthy people across ages. Using a J-beta primer mix together with a sample-barcoded 5' primer, a second PCR was run for about 7 to 12 cycles. TCRdb used MiXCR to reprocess the 5' RACE reads, holding one entry per CDR3 protein. This sample has under 1,000,000 distinct CDR3 sequences, with around 50% found just once. The sequenced sample consisted of blood. The receptors were gathered from a man older than 75 in good health.

This rearrangement joins TRBV7-8 to TRBJ2-1; D remains unclear. Germline-derived CDR1 and CDR2 are SGHVS and FQNEAQ. Trimming left V 0 bases short and J 6 bases short, with 12 bases between. The CDR3 sequence is 15 residues long. CDR3 amino acids: CASSLAFSTSNEQFF. The CDR3 DNA follows: TGTGCCAGCAGCTTAGCGTTTAGCACGAGCAATGAGCAGTTCTTC.

The rearrangement joins TRBV7-2 to TRBJ1-2, with no clear D. Per the germline V gene, CDR1 is SGHTA and CDR2 is FQGNSA. Trimming took 4 bases from V and 4 from J, leaving 4 bases between them. The CDR3 length is 11 residues. CDR3 sequence: CASSSTYGYTF. The CDR3 nucleotides are TGTGCCAGCAGCTCTACCTATGGCTACACCTTC. Full variable domain (outside the CDR3, taken from reference TRBV7-2 and TRBJ1-2): GAGVSQSPSNKVTEKGKDVELRCDPISGHTALYWYRQSLGQGLEFLIYFQGNSAPDKSGLPSDRFSAERTGGSVSTLTIQRTQQEDSAVYLCASSSTYGYTFGSGTRLTVV.

This clonotype was observed a few times. The chain has TRBV20-1 and TRBJ2-1; 14 nucleotides line up with TRBD2. The CDR3 covers 15 residues. The ends lost 5 bases at V and 6 bases at J; junction bases unmatched: 6. Germline loops: CDR1 DFQATT, CDR2 SNEGSKA (reference sequence). The CDR3 DNA is TGCAGTGCTGCGGGACTAGCGGGGGAGCTCAATGAGCAGTTCTTC. It yields the protein CSAAGLAGELNEQFF.

Regarding this clonotype: The germline gene is not matched at one end of the junction; a read error may be the cause. The chain joins TRBV5-1 to TRBJ2-2; either TRBD1 or TRBD2 may fit D (5 bases each). The germline CDR1 and CDR2 sequences are SGHRS and YFSETQ. This CDR3 has 15 residues. CDR3 residues: CASSGTELHTEELFF. As DNA, the CDR3 is TGCGCCAGCAGCGGGACCGAGTTACACACCGAGGAGCTGTTTTTT.

In its sample, this clonotype was seen a few times. The chain is built from TRBV10-3 and TRBJ2-7, with a possible D match to TRBD1 (6 bases). V was shortened by 4 bases and J by 2 bases, with 12 bases between the two germline ends. Germline CDR1 is ENHRY and CDR2 is SYGVKD. The CDR3 is 14 residues long. CDR3 residues: CAISGTGLTYEQYF. The CDR3 bases are TGTGCCATCAGTGGAACAGGGCTTACCTACGAGCAGTACTTC.

There are a few counts of this clonotype. The V call is TRBV11-2, the J call TRBJ2-5; D gene unclear. The CDR3 has 14 residues. The germline V gene has CDR1 SGHAT and CDR2 FQNNGV. Trimming cost V 0 bases and J 11 bases, with 16 bases left between them. Here the CDR3 DNA reads TGTGCCAGCAGCTTAGATCTAGAAGGACCCCGACAGTACTTC. This codes for CASSLDLEGPRQYF.

This clonotype has more than one count but fewer than ten. The gene calls are TRBV24-1 and TRBJ2-7; 8 bases are a match to TRBD1. CDR1 and CDR2 (germline): KGHDR, SFDVKD. There are 16 residues in the CDR3. V lost 3 bases to trimming and J lost 4 bases; unmatched junction nucleotides: 10. For the CDR3, the DNA is TGTGCCACCAGTGATACCGGGACAGGAGGAGGTTACGAGCAGTACTTC. Translation gives CATSDTGTGGGYEQYF.

Points on this clonotype: One base away lies a much larger clone, so this may be a sequencing read error. This chain uses TRBV14 with TRBJ1-2; D ambiguous. The CDR3 is 14 amino acids. The V gene's germline CDR1 is SGHDN and CDR2 FVKESK. The CDR3 reads CASSFREGVHGSTF. CDR3 nucleotides: TGTGCCAGCAGCTTTCGAGAGGGAGTCCATGGCTCCACCTTC.

The chain uses TRBV25-1 and TRBJ1-5; D uncertain. V was trimmed by 3 bases and J by 9 bases, leaving 15 bases between them. Germline V gene data show CDR1 as MGHDK and CDR2 as SYGVNS. The CDR3 totals 14 residues. The CDR3 loop reads CASSEVEVGWPQHF. The DNA of the CDR3 is TGTGCCAGCAGTGAGGTCGAGGTGGGTTGGCCCCAGCATTTT.

This rearrangement joins TRBV19 to TRBJ2-7; 11 bases map to TRBD1. The CDR3 has 16 amino acids. With V trimmed by 3 bases and J by 1 base, 5 bases remained unmatched. Looked up from germline, CDR1 is LNHDA and CDR2 is SQIVND (reference sequence). In DNA, the CDR3 is TGTGCCAGTAGTATCCCCGGGACAGGGGGGTCCTACGAGCAGTACTTC. Amino acids: CASSIPGTGGSYEQYF.

The rearrangement joins TRBV12-3 or TRBV12-4 to TRBJ2-2, with 9 bases that match TRBD2. The CDR3 consists of 14 residues. J gave up 5 bases and V 6 bases, and 4 bases lay outside the gene matches. In DNA form, the CDR3 reads TGTGCCAGCAGCTTTAGCGGGAGAACCGGGGAGCTGTTTTTT. Its protein product is CASSFSGRTGELFF.